These 7 T cell receptor beta chains share one sample of origin, sequenced in a study of T cells in Graves' hyperthyroidism and ophthalmopathy. It was RNA transcripts that yielded the amplified TCR beta CDR3 regions. The primer set for the first-round RT-PCR of the TCR CDR3 was HTBI. TCRdb re-called the multiplex PCR reads through MiXCR, storing one row per CDR3 protein. Seen here are about 690,000 distinct CDR3 sequences, around 15% observed once, and the top ten hold less than 20%. Sequenced: blood. The receptors come from a man in his fifties with Graves' hyperthyroidism.

Many counts were recorded for this clonotype. The rearrangement joins TRBV2 to TRBJ2-1, with TRBD2 as a possible D gene (6 bases). The CDR3 runs to 13 residues. V lost 3 bases to trimming and J lost 11 bases, with 14 bases between them. Germline V CDR1 and CDR2: SNHLY, FYNNEI. CDR3 in amino acids: CASSEYRLEKQFF. The DNA of the CDR3 is TGTGCCAGCAGTGAGTACCGACTAGAGAAGCAGTTCTTC.

The V call is TRBV20-1, the J call TRBJ2-1; 11 bases align to TRBD2. Germline lookup yields CDR1 DFQATT and CDR2 SNEGSKA (reference sequence). Trimming at V came to 3 bases and at J to 0 bases, leaving 10 bases not matched to a gene. The CDR3 covers 18 residues. CDR3: CSASLPSGRIHSYNEQFF. CDR3 DNA sequence: TGCAGTGCTAGTCTCCCTAGCGGGAGGATCCACTCCTACAATGAGCAGTTCTTC.

This chain links TRBV7-9 with TRBJ1-3; D unclear. Germline CDR1 is SEHNR and CDR2 is FQNEAQ (reference sequence). CDR3 length: 14 residues. V was clipped by 7 bases and J by 0 bases, with 10 bases between them. The DNA for the CDR3 is TGTGCCAGCACCCAGACCTACTCTGGAAACACCATATATTTT. It specifies CASTQTYSGNTIYF.

Only a few counts were recorded for this clonotype. The chain carries TRBV15 and TRBJ1-2, with D possibly matching TRBD1 (5 bases). Trimming left V 3 bases short and J 1 base short, with 12 bases between. This CDR3 contains 15 residues. Per germline, CDR1 LNHNV and CDR2 YYDKDF (reference sequence). The CDR3 region is CATSSPGTDNYGYTF. As DNA, the CDR3 is TGTGCCACCAGCAGCCCCGGGACGGATAACTATGGCTACACCTTC.

The chain is built from TRBV29-1 and TRBJ2-7, with 7 bases that match TRBD1. The CDR3 is made up of 14 amino acids. Germline V CDR1 and CDR2: SQVTM, ANQGSEA. Trimming at V came to 2 bases and at J to 4 bases, leaving 8 bases not matched to a gene. The CDR3: CSVETGVGFYEQYF. DNA for the CDR3: TGCAGCGTTGAAACAGGGGTGGGATTTTACGAGCAGTACTTC.

The chain uses TRBV5-1 and TRBJ2-7; 9 nucleotides align to TRBD1. Trimming at V came to 2 bases and at J to 1 base, leaving 7 bases not matched to a gene. The CDR3 length is 16 residues. In germline, CDR1 is SGHRS, CDR2 YFSETQ. CDR3 nucleotides: TGCGCCAGCAGCTTAATACAGGGGGCGGGTTCCTACGAGCAGTACTTC. It yields the protein CASSLIQGAGSYEQYF.

The DNA for the CDR3 is TGCAGTGCTAGAAGAACGACTAGCCCACACAATGAGCAGTTCTTC. As protein: CSARRTTSPHNEQFF. The V call is TRBV20-1, the J call TRBJ2-1, with 7 bases fitting TRBD2. The V and J ends lost 2 bases and 5 bases, in that order; junction bases with no gene match: 9. Germline loops: CDR1 DFQATT, CDR2 SNEGSKA (reference sequence). The CDR3 totals 15 residues.